The next 13 T cell receptor beta chains were all read from a single sample in a study of T cells in Graves' hyperthyroidism and ophthalmopathy. Amplification targeted TCR beta CDR3 regions from RNA transcripts. First-round RT-PCR with HTBI primers amplified the TCR CDR3 region. In TCRdb, the multiplex PCR reads were re-called with MiXCR into one record per CDR3 protein. The profile covers 550,000 to 700,000 distinct CDR3 sequences, with around 15% appearing a single time and approximately 4.2% taken by the ten largest. The sample comprised blood. Receptors were obtained from a woman aged 40 to 50 with Graves' ophthalmopathy.

This clonotype was seen at least ten times. This sequence joins TRBV6-2 or TRBV6-3 and TRBJ2-7; TRBD2 matches at 11 bases. In germline, CDR1 is MNHEY, CDR2 SVGEGT. The CDR3 loop spans 15 amino acids. V shed 6 bases and J 3 bases; nucleotides not matched to a gene: 7. The CDR3 spells CASSLLAGEYYEQYF. CDR3 DNA sequence: TGTGCCAGCAGCTTACTAGCGGGAGAGTACTACGAGCAGTACTTC.

The sample holds one count of this clonotype. CDR3 protein: CASSGRRLLSGNTIYF. The CDR3 nucleotides are TGTGCCAGCAGTGGTCGTAGGTTACTCTCTGGAAACACCATATATTTT. The rearrangement uses TRBV28 and TRBJ1-3; D gene uncertain. CDR1 MDHEN and CDR2 SYDVKM come from the germline V gene. The CDR3 loop spans 16 amino acids. V dropped 5 bases and J dropped 0 bases, with 14 bases sitting between them.

This clonotype was found many times. V usage is TRBV28 and J usage is TRBJ2-2; 9 bases line up with TRBD1. The CDR3 consists of 15 residues. The germline gives CDR1 MDHEN, CDR2 SYDVKM. With 8 bases clipped from V and 7 bases from J, the junction kept 11 bases outside the gene matches. The CDR3 is CASVPGQGIIGELFF. The CDR3 nucleotides are TGTGCCAGCGTACCGGGACAGGGAATCATCGGGGAGCTGTTTTTT.

This clonotype was recorded many times. The chain combines TRBV19 with TRBJ2-4; D is perhaps TRBD2 (7 bases). This CDR3 region has 18 residues. V lost 4 bases, J lost 4 bases, and 23 bases lay in between. Per the germline V gene, CDR1 is LNHDA and CDR2 is SQIVND (reference sequence). CDR3 nucleotides: TGTGCCAGTAGTACCTCCGGGGGAGGGGACACCCGAAAAAACATTCAGTACTTC. Its translation: CASSTSGGGDTRKNIQYF.

This clonotype was recorded many times. The chain employs TRBV28 and TRBJ2-5, with D perhaps matching TRBD1 (6 bases). Between the trimmed V and J ends, which lost 5 bases and 5 bases, there was a span of 18 bases. The CDR3 spans 15 residues. The germline V gene has CDR1 MDHEN and CDR2 SYDVKM. CDR3 amino acids: CASSPTSARGETQYF. DNA of the CDR3: TGTGCCAGCAGTCCGACGTCCGCTAGGGGGGAGACCCAGTACTTC.

This clonotype was seen many times. The chain has TRBV20-1 and TRBJ2-5; the match to TRBD1 covers 9 bases. The CDR3 has 16 amino acids. V trimming: 0 bases; J trimming: 4 bases; junction bases outside the gene matches: 9. Germline V lookup: CDR1 DFQATT, CDR2 SNEGSKA (reference sequence). The CDR3 sequence: CSARDGPGQGRETQYF. Written as DNA, the CDR3 is TGCAGTGCTAGAGACGGCCCGGGACAGGGACGAGAGACCCAGTACTTC.

This clonotype was seen many times. DNA for the CDR3: TGTGCCAGCAGTTACTCGGGACGAAGGGCCTCCTACGAGCAGTACTTC. Encoded protein: CASSYSGRRASYEQYF. The chain employs TRBV6-5 and TRBJ2-7; possibly TRBD1 or TRBD2 for D (5 bases each). The CDR3 contains 16 residues. Trimming stripped 0 bases from V and 0 bases from J, with 12 bases between. The germline V gene encodes CDR1 MNHEY and CDR2 SVGAGI.

This clonotype was seen repeatedly, ten times or more. The chain combines TRBV20-1 with TRBJ2-7, with D tentatively TRBD2 (5 bases). The germline gives CDR1 DFQATT, CDR2 SNEGSKA (reference sequence). There are 15 residues in the CDR3. V lost 3 bases and J lost 6, with 21 bases in between. The CDR3 DNA follows: TGCAGTGCTAGGCGGGCGGGCCAGACAATAATCGAGCAGTACTTC. Its protein product is CSARRAGQTIIEQYF.

The V call is TRBV18, the J call TRBJ1-5; 10 nucleotides agree with TRBD1. Germline CDR1 and CDR2: KGHSH and LQKENI. The CDR3 spans 15 residues. The V segment lost 3 bases and the J segment 6 bases; nucleotides outside the gene matches: 5. In DNA, the CDR3 is TGTGCCAGCTCACCGGGACAGGGGTACGGTCAGCCCCAGCATTTT. Its translation: CASSPGQGYGQPQHF.

This clonotype was counted many times. J is TRBJ2-7 and V is TRBV19; D is possibly TRBD1 or TRBD2 (5 bases each). The CDR3 is 15 residues long. CDR1 and CDR2 (germline): LNHDA, SQIVND (reference sequence). The V end lost 5 bases, the J end lost 0 bases, and 14 bases lay between the germline ends. The CDR3 here is CASSFSRDGSYEQYF. The CDR3 DNA is TGTGCCAGTAGTTTCTCCCGGGACGGCTCCTACGAGCAGTACTTC.

The CDR3 bases are TGTGCCAGCATTACACAGGGGTGGAACACCGGGGAGCTGTTTTTT. As protein: CASITQGWNTGELFF. V gene TRBV6-5 combines with J gene TRBJ2-2, with 7 bases aligning to TRBD1. The ends lost 7 bases at V and 1 base at J; junction bases unmatched: 6. The CDR3 covers 15 residues. CDR1 and CDR2 from the germline V gene are MNHEY and SVGAGI.

In its sample, this clonotype was seen many times. This chain joins TRBV9 and TRBJ2-1; TRBD2 agrees at 13 bases. Unmatched junction bases numbered 9, after V lost 6 bases and J lost 9 bases. The CDR3 length is 15 residues. CDR1 and CDR2 from the germline V gene are SGDLS and YYNGEE. CDR3 in DNA: TGTGCCAGCACTCCGGGACTAGCGGGATTGGTTGAGCAGTTCTTC. Its protein product is CASTPGLAGLVEQFF.

This clonotype was recorded at least ten times. As DNA, the CDR3 is TGTGCCAGTAGTATAGCCGGCAGGGTGAGCAATCAGCCCCAGCATTTT. Protein sequence: CASSIAGRVSNQPQHF. The V gene is TRBV19, the J gene TRBJ1-5, with D tentatively TRBD1 (5 bases). Germline V CDR1 and CDR2: LNHDA, SQIVND (reference sequence). This CDR3 is built from 16 residues. V was cut by 1 base and J by 1 base, with 11 bases left in between.